This TCR beta chain was found in a study of cytomegalovirus exposure and HLA in healthy donors. Findings of the study overall: Rare sequences made up most TCRs, while some public TCRs were found in many donors. Listed as cytomegalovirus-associated were over 150 TCR beta chains. CMV antigen specificity of three CMV-associated chains was confirmed in vitro.

This clone appeared once. What it binds is not known. Among the approximately 110 subjects of the validation cohort, separate from the approximately 660-subject first cohort, were the donors. The V gene's germline CDR1 is MGHDK and CDR2 SYGVNS. V was trimmed by 1 base and J by 5 bases, leaving 15 bases between them. This CDR3 comprises 15 residues. Libraries were prepared by immunoSEQ multiplex PCR; TCRdb keeps only in-frame clonotypes and omits some of them. The table shows approximately 170,000 clones, with about 85% occurring only once. Sequencing was performed on PBMCs. The clonotype originates from a man younger than 30 in good health and CMV-seropositive. This chain uses TRBV25-1 with TRBJ2-7; D might be TRBD1 (7 bases). In nucleotides, the CDR3 is TGTGCCAGCAGTGAATGGGCAGGGGGGTTGGACGAGCAGTACTTC. This encodes CASSEWAGGLDEQYF.